The source of this TCR beta chain is a study of PD-L1 blockade in urothelial cancer. The templates were synthetic TCR analogs, and they were spiked into each PCR. Sequencing was performed with immunoSEQ multiplex PCR; in TCRdb, only in-frame clones are kept and a portion is missing. The sample gives 45,000 to 50,000 clones, around 89% of which show up once; around 3.9% is in the top ten. This clone was recorded only once. Germline V gene data show CDR1 as LNHDA and CDR2 as SQIVND (reference sequence). V was cut by 6 bases and J by 6 bases, with 9 bases left in between. The CDR3 extends over 11 amino acids.

Sequenced material: PBMCs, taken around atezolizumab (anti-PD-L1) treatment. This chain joins TRBV19 and TRBJ2-7; D call uncertain. The receptor's source is an elderly man with urothelial cancer. The CDR3 loop reads CASSNFREQYF. CDR3 nucleotides: TGTGCCAGTAGCAACTTTCGCGAGCAGTACTTC.